These 28 T cell receptor beta chains share one sample of origin, sequenced in a study of T cell responses to AZD1222 COVID-19 vaccine. The table came from immunoSEQ multiplex PCR; TCRdb's copy has only in-frame clones and leaves some out. The data contain some 190,000 clones, around 90% of them seen just once; the ten biggest clones take up about 7.2%. The source material was peripheral blood, sampled on day 0 of AZD1222 vaccination. The receptor source for this set is an adult in good health.

The J gene is TRBJ1-4, the V gene TRBV7-8; unclear D gene. Germline CDR1 and CDR2: SGHVS and FQNEAQ. CDR3 length: 16 residues. V lost 1 base and J 3 bases, leaving 12 bases between the germline ends. This chain's CDR3 is CASSLGSAAANEKLFF. CDR3 DNA: TGTGCCAGCAGCTTAGGATCGGCAGCCGCTAATGAAAAACTGTTTTTT.

The genes are TRBV6-4 and TRBJ2-3; 9 positions agree with TRBD2. Germline CDR1 and CDR2: MRHNA and SNTAGT. Unmatched junction bases numbered 8, after V lost 5 bases and J lost 2 bases. CDR3 length: 16 residues. CDR3 DNA sequence: TGTGCCAGCAGTCCCTTCGCGGGGGGGCACACAGATACGCAGTATTTT. It specifies CASSPFAGGHTDTQYF.

The rearrangement links TRBV13 to TRBJ2-5, with 7 nucleotides matching TRBD2. The CDR3 is 15 residues long. CDR1 is PRHDT, CDR2 FYEKMQ, per germline (reference sequence). V was pared by 2 bases and J by 1 base, with 4 bases of the junction left unmatched. CDR3 sequence: CASSLRGGGQETQYF. CDR3 DNA: TGTGCCAGCAGCTTAAGAGGCGGGGGCCAAGAGACCCAGTACTTC.

The rearrangement joins TRBV19 to TRBJ2-7; TRBD2 matches 8 bases. This CDR3 comprises 13 residues. V dropped 4 bases and J dropped 3; count of bases not matched to a gene: 2. The V gene's germline CDR1 is LNHDA and CDR2 SQIVND (reference sequence). CDR3 protein: CASSSGGSYEQYF. The CDR3 nucleotides are TGTGCCAGTAGTAGCGGGGGGAGCTACGAGCAGTACTTC.

The CDR3 here is CASSHPGQGYSPLHF. The CDR3 region has the DNA TGTGCCAGCAGCCATCCGGGACAGGGATATTCACCCCTCCACTTT. This rearrangement joins TRBV3-1 (or the pseudogene TRBV3-2) to TRBJ1-6; 9 bases align to TRBD1. The CDR3 is 15 residues long. Trimming at V came to 3 bases and at J to 8 bases, leaving 5 bases not matched to a gene. The germline V gene encodes CDR1 LGHDT and CDR2 YNNKEL (reference sequence).

The rearrangement uses TRBV6-2 or TRBV6-3 and TRBJ2-1, with D possibly called TRBD1 or TRBD2 (5 bases each). The V end lost 4 bases, the J end lost 4 bases, and 11 bases lay between the germline ends. This CDR3 comprises 14 residues. The germline V gene has CDR1 MNHEY and CDR2 SVGEGT. The CDR3 region is CASSLGTVYNEQFF. DNA for the CDR3: TGTGCCAGCAGTTTGGGGACGGTTTACAATGAGCAGTTCTTC.

V usage is TRBV28 and J usage is TRBJ2-1; 7 bases agree with TRBD2. With 6 bases clipped from V and 2 bases from J, the junction kept 4 bases outside the gene matches. The germline gives CDR1 MDHEN, CDR2 SYDVKM. The CDR3 is made up of 14 amino acids. The CDR3 DNA reads as TGTGCCAGCAGGTTAGCGGGTCCCTACAATGAGCAGTTCTTC. This sequence encodes CASRLAGPYNEQFF.

The chain recombines TRBV27 with TRBJ1-1; D call uncertain. Per the germline V gene, CDR1 is MNHEY and CDR2 is SMNVEV (reference sequence). The CDR3 has 13 residues. V lost 2 bases, J lost 5 bases, and 9 bases lay in between. DNA for the CDR3: TGTGCCAGCAGTTTACCGGGGTGGACTGAAGCTTTCTTT. It specifies CASSLPGWTEAFF.

The chain is built from TRBV7-2 and TRBJ1-1; unclear D gene. Trimming took off 2 bases at V and 1 base at J, with 5 bases between the two ends. Looked up from germline, CDR1 is SGHTA and CDR2 is FQGNSA. This CDR3 contains 13 residues. CDR3 bases: TGTGCCAGCAGCTTAACCGGGAACACTGAAGCTTTCTTT. Protein: CASSLTGNTEAFF. Drawing the rest from reference TRBV7-2 and TRBJ1-1, the complete variable domain is GAGVSQSPSNKVTEKGKDVELRCDPISGHTALYWYRQSLGQGLEFLIYFQGNSAPDKSGLPSDRFSAERTGGSVSTLTIQRTQQEDSAVYLCASSLTGNTEAFFGQGTRLTVV.

This rearrangement joins TRBV30 to TRBJ2-3; 8 bases align to TRBD1. Germline V gives CDR1 GTSNPN, CDR2 SVGIG (reference sequence). Losses at the gene ends were 4 bases for V and 2 bases for J; bases not matched to a gene: 5. CDR3 length: 14 residues. The CDR3 DNA is TGTGCCTGGAACAGACAGGGGACCACAGATACGCAGTATTTT. This sequence encodes CAWNRQGTTDTQYF.

The V call is TRBV6-2 or TRBV6-3, the J call TRBJ2-7, with a tentative D call TRBD2 (5 bases). The germline CDR1 and CDR2 sequences are MNHEY and SVGEGT. V was shortened by 5 bases and J by 5 bases, with 16 bases between the two germline ends. This CDR3 spans 14 amino acids. DNA for the CDR3: TGTGCCAGCAGTCCCCGGACTTATTACGACGAGCAGTACTTC. Encoded protein: CASSPRTYYDEQYF.

The chain combines TRBV10-1 with TRBJ1-1, with TRBD1 matching over 7 bases. The CDR3 spans 17 residues. The V and J ends lost 6 bases and 8 bases, in that order; junction bases with no gene match: 21. Germline CDR1 reads WNHNN; CDR2 reads SYGVQD (reference sequence). CDR3 sequence reads: CASRHTGDRALSPEAFF. The DNA for the CDR3 is TGCGCCAGCAGACATACAGGGGATCGCGCCCTATCCCCGGAAGCTTTCTTT.

The chain is built from TRBV18 and TRBJ1-2; 10 bases agree with TRBD1. The V segment lost 3 bases and the J segment 5 bases; nucleotides outside the gene matches: 6. This CDR3 contains 15 residues. Germline CDR1 is KGHSH and CDR2 is LQKENI. The CDR3 nucleotides read TGTGCCAGCTCACCGACAGGGGGCGGATGGTATGGCTACACCTTC. The encoded protein is CASSPTGGGWYGYTF.

V usage is TRBV6-5 and J usage is TRBJ2-7; 7 bases match TRBD1. V lost 9 bases, J lost 5 bases, and 10 bases stayed unmatched. The CDR3 has 13 amino acids. Germline CDR1 MNHEY, CDR2 SVGAGI. CDR3 protein: CASTRDRDHEQYF. The CDR3 bases are TGTGCCAGTACACGTGACAGGGACCACGAGCAGTACTTC.

The rearrangement joins TRBV28 to TRBJ1-6; no firm D call. Germline CDR1 is MDHEN and CDR2 is SYDVKM. V shed 2 bases and J shed 8 bases, with 13 bases lying between them. This CDR3 comprises 15 residues. CDR3 protein: CASSLTLSKHSPLHF. The CDR3 nucleotides read TGTGCCAGCAGTTTAACGCTCAGTAAACATTCACCCCTCCACTTT.

The CDR3 region is CASSYVVTDYGYTF. CDR3 in DNA: TGTGCCAGCAGTTACGTCGTCACAGACTATGGCTACACCTTC. The V gene is TRBV6-5, the J gene TRBJ1-2; D gene ambiguous. V lost 2 bases, J lost 3 bases, and 10 bases lay in between. CDR3 length: 14 amino acids. Germline loops: CDR1 MNHEY, CDR2 SVGAGI.

The V call is TRBV7-2, the J call TRBJ1-2; unclear D gene. V was shortened by 5 bases and J by 13 bases, with 20 bases between the two germline ends. The CDR3 has 13 residues. Germline CDR1 and CDR2: SGHTA and FQGNSA. DNA of the CDR3: TGTGCCAGCAGCGTAGTGCCGGACTTTCCTACCACCTTC. This codes for CASSVVPDFPTTF.

Concerning this clone itself: The same CDR3 arises from other DNA sequences in this sample as well. In nucleotides, the CDR3 is TGTGCCAGCAGTTTGAGCTATGGCTACACCTTC. This gives the protein CASSLSYGYTF. The gene calls are TRBV28 and TRBJ1-2; D gene unclear. The CDR3 covers 11 residues. V lost 3 bases and J 4 bases, leaving 3 bases between the germline ends. Germline lookup yields CDR1 MDHEN and CDR2 SYDVKM.

The J gene is TRBJ1-2, the V gene TRBV25-1; tentative D call: TRBD1 (6 bases). Per the germline V gene, CDR1 is MGHDK and CDR2 is SYGVNS. Trimming removed 2 bases from V and 6 bases from J, with 19 bases in between. CDR3 length equals 16 residues. CDR3 amino acids: CASSEGSRGRLDGYTF. The CDR3 DNA follows: TGTGCCAGCAGTGAAGGGTCTCGGGGGCGGCTCGATGGCTACACCTTC.

This chain connects TRBV11-2 to TRBJ2-1, with a weak D call TRBD2 (5 bases). Germline loops: CDR1 SGHAT, CDR2 FQNNGV. The CDR3 contains 16 residues. Deletions cut 5 bases from V and 7 bases from J, with 21 bases between. CDR3 sequence reads: CASSIEGSAHPNEQFF. The CDR3 DNA is TGTGCCAGCAGCATCGAGGGCAGCGCCCATCCAAATGAGCAGTTCTTC.

The rearrangement links TRBV3-1 (or the pseudogene TRBV3-2) to TRBJ2-7; 10 bases are a match to TRBD2. CDR3 length: 14 residues. Germline V CDR1 and CDR2: LGHDT, YNNKEL (reference sequence). V dropped 5 bases and J dropped 10; count of bases not matched to a gene: 11. CDR3 in amino acids: CASSSSWTSGLQYF. The CDR3 DNA reads TGTGCCAGCAGCTCTAGCTGGACTAGCGGCCTACAGTACTTC.

The chain links TRBV5-5 to TRBJ1-1; TRBD1 aligns across 8 bases. The CDR3 spans 17 residues. The V segment lost 4 bases and the J segment 6 bases; nucleotides outside the gene matches: 17. Germline CDR1 is SGHKS and CDR2 is YYEKEE (reference sequence). DNA for the CDR3: TGTGCCAGCAGCCCTCAACGGGACAGGCCCCGCTTCGCTGAAGCTTTCTTT. Translation gives CASSPQRDRPRFAEAFF.

The chain joins TRBV5-1 to TRBJ1-5; D may be TRBD1 (5 bases). CDR1 is SGHRS, CDR2 YFSETQ, per germline. Trimming pared 1 base from V and 0 bases from J, leaving 11 bases between. This CDR3 is 16 amino acids long. CDR3 sequence (DNA): TGCGCCAGCAGCTTGAGGGGTCCTTATAGCAATCAGCCCCAGCATTTT. Translation gives CASSLRGPYSNQPQHF.

The rearrangement links TRBV18 to TRBJ2-5; 9 bases are shared with TRBD2. V was clipped by 1 base and J by 4 bases; unmatched bases: 7. Per the germline V gene, CDR1 is KGHSH and CDR2 is LQKENI. The length of the CDR3 is 16 residues. The chain's CDR3 is CASSPLRAGGRETQYF. The CDR3 DNA follows: TGTGCCAGCTCACCACTCAGAGCGGGGGGCCGAGAGACCCAGTACTTC.

The rearrangement links TRBV7-8 to TRBJ1-1; D gene unclear. Trimming took off 3 bases at V and 1 base at J, with 12 bases between the two ends. Per germline, CDR1 SGHVS and CDR2 FQNEAQ. The CDR3 has 15 amino acids. The DNA of the CDR3 is TGTGCCAGCAGCTTGCCGGGAGACGGGAACACTGAAGCTTTCTTT. Amino acid sequence: CASSLPGDGNTEAFF.

This clone was counted a few times. Written as DNA, the CDR3 is TGTGCCAGCAGCCAAGACAGGACCGAGCAGTACTTC. Residues: CASSQDRTEQYF. The chain combines TRBV3-1 (or the pseudogene TRBV3-2) with TRBJ2-7; no firm D call. This CDR3 is 12 amino acids long. V was trimmed by 0 bases and J by 6 bases, leaving 6 bases between them. Per the germline V gene, CDR1 is LGHDT and CDR2 is YNNKEL (reference sequence).

The V gene is TRBV9, the J gene TRBJ1-2; TRBD1 might be the D (6 bases). The CDR3 length is 15 residues. CDR1 is SGDLS and CDR2 is YYNGEE in the germline V gene. V lost 1 base, J lost 2 bases, and 12 bases lay in between. This CDR3 reads CASSVSSGENYGYTF. For the CDR3, the DNA is TGTGCCAGCAGCGTATCGTCAGGGGAGAACTATGGCTACACCTTC.

V gene TRBV7-2 combines with J gene TRBJ2-6; D is possibly TRBD1 (6 bases). In germline, CDR1 is SGHTA, CDR2 FQGNSA. The V end was cut by 6 bases, the J end by 4 bases, with 10 bases between. The CDR3 loop spans 14 amino acids. The CDR3 loop is CASRQGFGANVLTF. Here the CDR3 DNA reads TGTGCCAGCAGACAGGGTTTCGGGGCCAACGTCCTGACTTTC.